The 13 T cell receptor beta chains below were found in one sample sequenced in a study of PD-L1 blockade in urothelial cancer. Clones were sequenced by immunoSEQ multiplex PCR, and TCRdb holds only the in-frame ones, with some missing. The sample holds about 32,000 clones, 70% to 85% seen once. The sequencing here drew on PBMCs, taken around atezolizumab (anti-PD-L1) treatment. The receptors here all came from a man aged 55 to 69 with urothelial cancer.

The chain has TRBV7-2 and TRBJ1-6, with 7 bases identical to TRBD1. This CDR3 contains 16 residues. The junction had 11 bases not matched to a gene; V was cut back by 5 bases and J by 7 bases. Germline V CDR1 and CDR2: SGHTA, FQGNSA. CDR3 loop: CASSPHRGRGNSPLHF. DNA of the CDR3: TGTGCCAGCAGCCCCCACAGGGGTAGGGGCAATTCACCCCTCCACTTT.

The chain links TRBV7-2 to TRBJ2-7; D may be TRBD2 (6 bases). The V end lost 5 bases, the J end lost 6 bases, and 14 bases lay between the germline ends. CDR1 is SGHTA and CDR2 is FQGNSA in the germline V gene. The length of the CDR3 is 13 residues. As DNA, the CDR3 is TGTGCCAGCAGCCAGGATCGGGGAGGCGAGCAGTACTTC. Its translation is CASSQDRGGEQYF.

This clone was observed a single time. The chain has TRBV30 and TRBJ2-7, with 10 bases fitting TRBD1. V was clipped by 5 bases and J by 1 base; unmatched bases: 5. The CDR3 is 14 amino acids. Per the germline V gene, CDR1 is GTSNPN and CDR2 is SVGIG (reference sequence). The CDR3 region is CAWDGQGVSYEQYF. As DNA, the CDR3 is TGTGCCTGGGACGGACAGGGGGTTTCCTACGAGCAGTACTTC. Variable domain in full (rest from reference TRBV30 and TRBJ2-7): SQTIHQWPATLVQPVGSPLSLECTVEGTSNPNLYWYRQAAGRGLQLLFYSVGIGQISSEVPQNLSASRPQDRQFILSSKKLLLSDSGFYLCAWDGQGVSYEQYFGPGTRLTVT.

This chain links TRBV11-2 with TRBJ1-2, with 7 bases lining up with TRBD1. This CDR3 is built from 15 residues. The V segment lost 1 base and the J segment 1 base; nucleotides outside the gene matches: 3. The germline V gene has CDR1 SGHAT and CDR2 FQNNGV. CDR3 residues: CASSLGGGLNYGYTF. The CDR3 nucleotides are TGTGCCAGCAGCTTAGGAGGGGGCCTTAACTATGGCTACACCTTC.

This chain joins TRBV30 and TRBJ1-2; a weak D match, TRBD1 (6 bases). V dropped 3 bases and J dropped 7 bases, with 12 bases sitting between them. From germline, CDR1 is GTSNPN and CDR2 SVGIG (reference sequence). This CDR3 is 12 amino acids long. The CDR3 nucleotides read TGTGCCTGGAGGACGGGAGGGGGTGGCTACACCTTC. As protein: CAWRTGGGGYTF.

The gene calls are TRBV30 and TRBJ1-4; perhaps TRBD1 as D (5 bases). V lost 2 bases, J lost 8 bases, and 12 bases lay in between. Germline lookup yields CDR1 GTSNPN and CDR2 SVGIG (reference sequence). The CDR3 consists of 13 residues. CDR3 nucleotides: TGTGCCTGGAGTATGGGGCCCCCGGAAAAACTGTTTTTT. This gives the protein CAWSMGPPEKLFF.

This chain uses TRBV4-1 with TRBJ1-4, with 8 bases that match TRBD1. The CDR3 is 15 residues long. CDR1 and CDR2 from the germline V gene are MGHRA and YSYEKL. With V trimmed by 1 base and J by 4 bases, 2 bases remained unmatched. This CDR3 reads CASSQAGQVNEKLFF. The CDR3 nucleotides are TGCGCCAGCAGCCAAGCGGGACAGGTTAATGAAAAACTGTTTTTT.

The rearrangement links TRBV5-6 to TRBJ1-4; a possible D gene is TRBD1 (5 bases). V was shortened by 2 bases and J by 8 bases, with 16 bases between the two germline ends. In germline, CDR1 is SGHDT, CDR2 YYEEEE. This CDR3 spans 15 amino acids. This CDR3 is CASSFVRQGGEKLFF. The CDR3 region has the DNA TGTGCCAGCAGCTTTGTTCGGCAGGGTGGCGAAAAACTGTTTTTT.

The V call is TRBV7-2, the J call TRBJ2-5, with 12 bases that match TRBD1. Germline assignment: CDR1 SGHTA and CDR2 FQGNSA. This CDR3 has 17 residues. The V and J ends lost 4 bases and 6 bases, in that order; junction bases with no gene match: 12. The DNA for the CDR3 is TGTGCCAGCAGCTCTCCGGGACAGGGGGCGATAATGAAGACCCAGTACTTC. This translates into CASSSPGQGAIMKTQYF.

V usage is TRBV11-2 and J usage is TRBJ2-7, with 8 bases identical to TRBD1. Germline CDR1 is SGHAT and CDR2 is FQNNGV. Unmatched junction bases numbered 3, after V lost 0 bases and J lost 5 bases. This CDR3 spans 14 amino acids. CDR3 amino acids: CASSLDGTGNEQYF. CDR3 nucleotides: TGTGCCAGCAGCTTAGATGGGACAGGAAACGAGCAGTACTTC. The whole variable domain, remainder taken from reference TRBV11-2 and TRBJ2-7, is EAGVAQSPRYKIIEKRQSVAFWCNPISGHATLYWYQQILGQGPKLLIQFQNNGVVDDSQLPKDRFSAERLKGVDSTLKIQPAKLEDSAVYLCASSLDGTGNEQYFGPGTRLTVT.

This clone showed up just a few times. V is TRBV6-1 and J is TRBJ1-6; TRBD1 aligns across 7 bases. This CDR3 region has 13 residues. Trimming removed 11 bases from V and 4 bases from J; junction bases left unmatched: 5. Germline values: CDR1 MNHNS, CDR2 SASEGT. The CDR3 spells CAGGQQYNSPLHF. CDR3 nucleotides: TGTGCCGGGGGACAGCAGTATAATTCACCCCTCCACTTT.

The V gene is TRBV6-6, the J gene TRBJ2-7, with D maybe TRBD2 (7 bases). With 0 bases removed from V and 0 bases from J, the gap between germline ends came to 12 bases. CDR1 MNHNY and CDR2 SVGAGI come from the germline V gene (reference sequence). The CDR3 is 16 residues long. CDR3 amino acids: CASSYSGGGGSYEQYF. CDR3 bases: TGTGCCAGCAGTTACTCGGGAGGGGGGGGCTCCTACGAGCAGTACTTC.

V is TRBV7-2 and J is TRBJ2-7, with D unresolved. This CDR3 has 13 residues. CDR1 is SGHTA, CDR2 FQGNSA, per germline. The V gene lost 4 bases and the J gene lost 2 bases, with 9 bases spanning the gap. The CDR3: CASSSTLTYEQYF. CDR3 nucleotide sequence: TGTGCCAGCAGCTCAACCCTAACCTACGAGCAGTACTTC. The full variable domain, in which reference TRBV7-2 and TRBJ2-7 provide the parts outside the CDR3, is GAGVSQSPSNKVTEKGKDVELRCDPISGHTALYWYRQSLGQGLEFLIYFQGNSAPDKSGLPSDRFSAERTGGSVSTLTIQRTQQEDSAVYLCASSSTLTYEQYFGPGTRLTVT.